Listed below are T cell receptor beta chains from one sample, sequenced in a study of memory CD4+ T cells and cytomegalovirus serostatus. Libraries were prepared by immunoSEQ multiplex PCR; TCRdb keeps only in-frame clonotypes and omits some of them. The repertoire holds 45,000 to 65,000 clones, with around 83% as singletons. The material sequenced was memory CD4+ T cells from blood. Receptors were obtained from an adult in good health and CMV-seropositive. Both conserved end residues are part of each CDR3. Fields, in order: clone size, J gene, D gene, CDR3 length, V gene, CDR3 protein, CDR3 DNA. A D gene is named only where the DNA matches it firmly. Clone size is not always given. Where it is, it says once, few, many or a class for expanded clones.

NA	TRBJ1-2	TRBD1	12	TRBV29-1	CSVELQGYGYTF	TGCAGCGTTGAATTACAGGGGTATGGCTACACCTTC
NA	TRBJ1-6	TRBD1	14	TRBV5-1	CASKTWTGDSPLHF	TGCGCCAGTAAAACCTGGACAGGGGATTCACCCCTCCACTTT
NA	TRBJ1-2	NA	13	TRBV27	CASSLLSGYGYTF	TGTGCCAGCAGTTTATTGAGCGGCTATGGCTACACCTTC
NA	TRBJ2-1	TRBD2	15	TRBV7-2	CASSPGLAGGDEQFF	TGTGCCAGCAGCCCGGGACTAGCGGGGGGGGATGAGCAGTTCTTC
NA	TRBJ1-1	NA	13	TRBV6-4	CASRSWTGGEAFF	TGTGCCAGCAGGAGTTGGACGGGAGGTGAAGCTTTCTTT
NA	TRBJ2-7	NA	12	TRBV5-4	CASSLAPNEQYF	TGTGCCAGCAGCTTGGCCCCAAACGAGCAGTACTTC
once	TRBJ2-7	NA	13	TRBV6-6	CASSYQATYEQYF	TGTGCCAGCAGTTATCAAGCTACCTACGAGCAGTACTTC
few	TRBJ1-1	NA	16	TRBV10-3	CAISESRPGAGTEAFF	TGTGCCATCAGTGAGAGCCGCCCGGGGGCAGGAACTGAAGCTTTCTTT
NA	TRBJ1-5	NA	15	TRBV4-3	CASSQRHGYNQPQHF	TGCGCCAGCAGCCAAAGACACGGCTACAATCAGCCCCAGCATTTT
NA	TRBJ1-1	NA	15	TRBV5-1	CASSLAGPRDTEAFF	TGCGCCAGCAGCTTGGCCGGGCCCAGGGACACTGAAGCTTTCTTT
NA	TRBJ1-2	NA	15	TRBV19	CASSIRVDSYYGYTF	TGTGCCAGTAGTATCCGGGTGGACAGCTACTATGGCTACACCTTC
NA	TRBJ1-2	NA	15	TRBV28	CASSLSVVANYGYTF	TGTGCCAGCAGTTTATCCGTCGTCGCCAACTATGGCTACACCTTC
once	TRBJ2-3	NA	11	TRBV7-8	CASSQRHTQYF	TGTGCCAGCAGCCAAAGACATACGCAGTATTTT
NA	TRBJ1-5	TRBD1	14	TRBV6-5	CASTETGADQPQHF	TGTGCCAGCACCGAAACAGGGGCGGATCAGCCCCAGCATTTT
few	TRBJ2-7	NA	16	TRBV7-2	CASSSRGGTASYEQYF	TGTGCCAGCAGCTCCCGTGGGGGGACGGCTTCCTACGAGCAGTACTTC
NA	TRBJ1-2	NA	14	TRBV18	CASSPEGRSYGYTF	TGTGCCAGCTCCCCCGAGGGGAGGAGCTATGGCTACACCTTC
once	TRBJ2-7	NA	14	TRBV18	CASSPTGIEYEQYF	TGTGCCAGCTCGCCGACCGGGATTGAATACGAGCAGTACTTC
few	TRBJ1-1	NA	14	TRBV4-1	CASSQEGRGTGAFF	TGCGCCAGCAGCCAAGAAGGACGGGGGACGGGAGCTTTCTTT
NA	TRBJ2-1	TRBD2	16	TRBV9	CASSVTGTSGYNEQFF	TGTGCCAGCAGCGTGACCGGGACTAGCGGTTACAATGAGCAGTTCTTC
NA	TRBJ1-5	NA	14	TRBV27	CASRDSNSNQPQHF	TGTGCCAGCAGGGACAGTAATAGCAATCAGCCCCAGCATTTT
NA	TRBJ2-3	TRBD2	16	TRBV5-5	CASSVLLAGITDTQYF	TGTGCCAGCAGCGTGCTATTAGCGGGGATCACAGATACGCAGTATTTT
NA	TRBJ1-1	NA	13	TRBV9	CASSTPGATEAFF	TGTGCCAGCAGCACTCCTGGGGCCACTGAAGCTTTCTTT
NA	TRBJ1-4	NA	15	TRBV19	CASSIIGAANEKLFF	TGTGCCAGTAGTATCATAGGGGCGGCAAATGAAAAACTGTTTTTT